The TCR beta chain described here comes from a study of long-term antiretroviral therapy in people with HIV. An immunoSEQ assay, version v3.0, was performed at survey level. Repertoires were generated with immunoSEQ multiplex PCR, while TCRdb's copy carries only in-frame clones and drops some. The sample holds 20,000 to 25,000 clones; 70% to 90% are singletons and the top ten take 9% to 15%. Trimming took 3 bases from V and 6 from J, leaving 14 bases between them. This CDR3 is built from 14 residues. Germline V gives CDR1 SGDLS, CDR2 YYNGEE. The receptor's source is a middle-aged man with HIV. This chain uses TRBV9 with TRBJ2-3, with D possibly TRBD1 on 6 matching bases. This material consisted of unsorted PBMCs, taken 1.6 years after starting antiretroviral therapy. The DNA for the CDR3 is TGTGCCAGCAGCGGCGGACAGAAGGTGGATACGCAGTATTTT. This gives the protein CASSGGQKVDTQYF.